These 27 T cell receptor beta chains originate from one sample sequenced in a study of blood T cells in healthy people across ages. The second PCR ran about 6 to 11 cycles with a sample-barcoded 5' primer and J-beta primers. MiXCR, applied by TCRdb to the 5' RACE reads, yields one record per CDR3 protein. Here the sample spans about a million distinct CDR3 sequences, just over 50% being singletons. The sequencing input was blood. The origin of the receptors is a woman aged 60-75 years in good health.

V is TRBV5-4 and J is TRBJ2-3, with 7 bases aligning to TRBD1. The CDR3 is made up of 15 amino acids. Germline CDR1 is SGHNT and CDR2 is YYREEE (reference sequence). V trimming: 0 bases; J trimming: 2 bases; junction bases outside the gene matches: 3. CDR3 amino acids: CASSLGGTVTDTQYF. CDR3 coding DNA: TGTGCCAGCAGCTTGGGGGGGACAGTCACAGATACGCAGTATTTT.

The CDR3 is CASSGAGRDTSGELFF. DNA of the CDR3: TGCGCCAGCAGCGGAGCCGGGCGGGACACCTCCGGGGAGCTGTTTTTT. The chain couples TRBV10-2 to TRBJ2-2; the D call may be TRBD1 or TRBD2 (6 bases each). The V end lost 6 bases, the J end lost 6 bases, and 20 bases lay between the germline ends. CDR1 and CDR2 from the germline V gene are WSHSY and SAAADI. The CDR3 contains 16 residues.

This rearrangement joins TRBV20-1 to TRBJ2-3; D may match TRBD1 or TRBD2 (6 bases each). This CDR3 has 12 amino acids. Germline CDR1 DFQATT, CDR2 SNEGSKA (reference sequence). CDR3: CSRGGGTDTQYF. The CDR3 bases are TGCAGCAGGGGAGGCGGCACAGATACGCAGTATTTT.

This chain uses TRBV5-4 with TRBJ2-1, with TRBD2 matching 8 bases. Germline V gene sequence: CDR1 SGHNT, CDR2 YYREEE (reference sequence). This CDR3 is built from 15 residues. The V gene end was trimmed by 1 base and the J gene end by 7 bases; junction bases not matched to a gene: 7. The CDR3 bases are TGTGCCAGCAGCTTGCGTATCAGCGGGAGTAATGAGCAGTTCTTC. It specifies CASSLRISGSNEQFF.

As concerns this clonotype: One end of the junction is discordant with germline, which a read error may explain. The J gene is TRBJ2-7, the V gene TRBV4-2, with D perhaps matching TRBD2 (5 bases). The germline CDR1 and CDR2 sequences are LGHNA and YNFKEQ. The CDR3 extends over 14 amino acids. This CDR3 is CTSSQASGGYEQYF. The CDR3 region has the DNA TGTACCAGCAGCCAAGCCAGCGGAGGCTACGAGCAGTACTTC.

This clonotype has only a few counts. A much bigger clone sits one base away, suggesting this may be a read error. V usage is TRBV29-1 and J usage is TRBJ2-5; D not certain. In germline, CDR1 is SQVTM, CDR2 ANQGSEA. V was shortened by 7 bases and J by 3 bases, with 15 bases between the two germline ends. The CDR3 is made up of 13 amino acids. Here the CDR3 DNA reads TGCAGCGGTGACGACACGGTAAAAGAGACCCAGTACTTC. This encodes CSGDDTVKETQYF.

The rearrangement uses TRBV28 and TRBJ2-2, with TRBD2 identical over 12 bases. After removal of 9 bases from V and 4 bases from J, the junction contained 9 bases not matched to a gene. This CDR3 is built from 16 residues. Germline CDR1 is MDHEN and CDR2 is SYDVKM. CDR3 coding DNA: TGTGCCAGTCGCCCCCCGGGACTAGCGGGCACCGGGGAGCTGTTTTTT. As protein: CASRPPGLAGTGELFF.

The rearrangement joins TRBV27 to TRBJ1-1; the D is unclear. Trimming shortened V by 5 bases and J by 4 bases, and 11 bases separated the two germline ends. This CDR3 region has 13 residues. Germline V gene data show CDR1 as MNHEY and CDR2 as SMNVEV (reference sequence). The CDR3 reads CASSQLLGTEAFF. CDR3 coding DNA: TGTGCCAGCAGTCAACTTCTGGGCACTGAAGCTTTCTTT.

The CDR3 DNA reads as TGCAGCGTGGGCGGGGGGGGACTCTATGGCTACACCTTC. Protein: CSVGGGGLYGYTF. The J gene is TRBJ1-2, the V gene TRBV29-1; D is possibly TRBD1 (5 bases). Germline V gives CDR1 SQVTM, CDR2 ANQGSEA. V was trimmed by 6 bases and J by 4 bases, leaving 15 bases between them. The CDR3 covers 13 residues.

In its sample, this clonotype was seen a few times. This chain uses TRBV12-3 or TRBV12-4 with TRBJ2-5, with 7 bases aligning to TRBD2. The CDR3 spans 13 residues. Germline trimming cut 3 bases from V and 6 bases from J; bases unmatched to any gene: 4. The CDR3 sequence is CASSLSGTQTQYF. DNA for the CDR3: TGTGCCAGCAGTTTGAGCGGGACGCAGACCCAGTACTTC.

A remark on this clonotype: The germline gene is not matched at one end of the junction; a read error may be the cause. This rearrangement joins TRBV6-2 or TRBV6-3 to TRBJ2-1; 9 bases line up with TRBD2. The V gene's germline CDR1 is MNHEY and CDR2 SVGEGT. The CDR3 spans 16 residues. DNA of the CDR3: TGTGCCAGCAGTCGCGGGGGTAGCGGGAGAGACAATGAGCTGTTCTTC. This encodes CASSRGGSGRDNELFF.

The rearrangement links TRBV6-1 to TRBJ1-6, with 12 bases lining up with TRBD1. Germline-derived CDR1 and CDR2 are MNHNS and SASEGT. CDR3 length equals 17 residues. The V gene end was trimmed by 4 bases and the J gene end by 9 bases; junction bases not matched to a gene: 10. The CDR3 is CASSGPGTGGAGSPLHF. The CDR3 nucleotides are TGTGCCAGCAGTGGCCCCGGGACAGGGGGCGCGGGTTCACCCCTCCACTTT.

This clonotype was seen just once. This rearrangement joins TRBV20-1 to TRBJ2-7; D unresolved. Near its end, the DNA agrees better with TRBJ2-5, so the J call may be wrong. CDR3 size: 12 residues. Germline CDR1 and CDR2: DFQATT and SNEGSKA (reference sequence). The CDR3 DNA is TGCAGTGCTAGAGATGTGGCCGTGACCCAGTACTTC. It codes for CSARDVAVTQYF.

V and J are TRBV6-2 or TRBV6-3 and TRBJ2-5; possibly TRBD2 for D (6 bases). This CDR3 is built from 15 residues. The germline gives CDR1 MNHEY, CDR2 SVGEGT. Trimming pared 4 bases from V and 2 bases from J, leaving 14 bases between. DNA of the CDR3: TGTGCCAGCAGTTCTACGGGGGTAAGACAAGAGACCCAGTACTTC. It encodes CASSSTGVRQETQYF.

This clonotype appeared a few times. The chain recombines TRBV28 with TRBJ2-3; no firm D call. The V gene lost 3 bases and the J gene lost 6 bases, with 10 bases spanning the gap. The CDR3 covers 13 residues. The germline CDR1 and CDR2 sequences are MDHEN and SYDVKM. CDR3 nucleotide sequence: TGTGCCAGCAGTTTTTTCGCGTCGGATACGCAGTATTTT. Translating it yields CASSFFASDTQYF. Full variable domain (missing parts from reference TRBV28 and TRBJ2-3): DVKVTQSSRYLVKRTGEKVFLECVQDMDHENMFWYRQDPGLGLRLIYFSYDVKMKEKGDIPEGYSVSREKKERFSLILESASTNQTSMYLCASSFFASDTQYFGPGTRLTVL.

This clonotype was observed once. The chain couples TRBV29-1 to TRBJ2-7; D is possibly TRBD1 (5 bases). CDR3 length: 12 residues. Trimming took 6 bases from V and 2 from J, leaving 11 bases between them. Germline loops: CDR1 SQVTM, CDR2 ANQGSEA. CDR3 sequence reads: CSVDTGTYEQYF. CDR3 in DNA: TGCAGCGTAGATACAGGTACCTACGAGCAGTACTTC.

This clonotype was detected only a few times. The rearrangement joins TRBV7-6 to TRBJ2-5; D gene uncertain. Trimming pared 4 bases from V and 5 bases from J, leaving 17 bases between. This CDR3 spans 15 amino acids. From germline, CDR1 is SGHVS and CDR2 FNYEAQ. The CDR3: CASSSFLRGPETQYF. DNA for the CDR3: TGTGCCAGCAGCTCGTTCCTACGCGGTCCCGAGACCCAGTACTTC.

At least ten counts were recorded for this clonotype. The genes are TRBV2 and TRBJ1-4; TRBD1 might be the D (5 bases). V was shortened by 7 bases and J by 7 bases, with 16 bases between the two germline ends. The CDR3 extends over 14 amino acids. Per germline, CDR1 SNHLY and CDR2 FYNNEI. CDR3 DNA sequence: TGTGCCAGCAATCAGTACAGGCAGACTGAAAAACTGTTTTTT. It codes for CASNQYRQTEKLFF.

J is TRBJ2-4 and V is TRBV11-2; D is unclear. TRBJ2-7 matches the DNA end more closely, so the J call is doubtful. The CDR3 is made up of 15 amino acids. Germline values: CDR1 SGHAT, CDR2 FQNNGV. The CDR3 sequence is CASSSPRASHTEQYF. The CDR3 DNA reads TGTGCCAGCAGCTCACCACGTGCTTCACACACCGAGCAGTACTTC.

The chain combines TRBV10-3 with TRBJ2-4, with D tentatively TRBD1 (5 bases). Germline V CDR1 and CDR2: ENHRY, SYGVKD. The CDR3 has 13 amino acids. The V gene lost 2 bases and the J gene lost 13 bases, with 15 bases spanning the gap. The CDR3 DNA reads TGTGCCATCAGTGAGCTAGTAGGACAACGGCAGTACTTC. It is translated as CAISELVGQRQYF.

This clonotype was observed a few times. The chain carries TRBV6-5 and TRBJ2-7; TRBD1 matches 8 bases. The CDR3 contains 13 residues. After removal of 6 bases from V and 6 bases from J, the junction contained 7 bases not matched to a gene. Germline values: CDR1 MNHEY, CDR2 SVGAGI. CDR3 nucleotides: TGTGCCAGCAGGCCCGGGACAGGCTTCGAGCAGTACTTC. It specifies CASRPGTGFEQYF.

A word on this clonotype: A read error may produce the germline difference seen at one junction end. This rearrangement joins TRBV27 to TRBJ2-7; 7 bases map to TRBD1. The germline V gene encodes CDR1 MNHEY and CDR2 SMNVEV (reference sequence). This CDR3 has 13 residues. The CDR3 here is CVSSPTGYYEQYF. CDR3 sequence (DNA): TGTGTCAGCAGTCCGACAGGGTACTACGAGCAGTACTTC.

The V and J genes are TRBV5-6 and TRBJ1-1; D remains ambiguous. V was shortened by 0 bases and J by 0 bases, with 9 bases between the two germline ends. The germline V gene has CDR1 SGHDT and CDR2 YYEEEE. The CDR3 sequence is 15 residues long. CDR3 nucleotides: TGTGCCAGCAGCTTGGGGCCCCCGGTGAACACTGAAGCTTTCTTT. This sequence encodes CASSLGPPVNTEAFF. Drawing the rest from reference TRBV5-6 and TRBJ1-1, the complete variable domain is DAGVTQSPTHLIKTRGQQVTLRCSPKSGHDTVSWYQQALGQGPQFIFQYYEEEERQRGNFPDRFSGHQFPNYSSELNVNALLLGDSALYLCASSLGPPVNTEAFFGQGTRLTVV.

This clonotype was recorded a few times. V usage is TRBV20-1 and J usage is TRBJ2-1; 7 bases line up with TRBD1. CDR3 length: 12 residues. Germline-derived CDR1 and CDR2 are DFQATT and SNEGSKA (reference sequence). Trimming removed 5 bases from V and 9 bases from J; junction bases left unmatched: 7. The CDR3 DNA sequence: TGCAGTGCTGCGACAGGGTCCTTTGAGCAGTTCTTC. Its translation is CSAATGSFEQFF.

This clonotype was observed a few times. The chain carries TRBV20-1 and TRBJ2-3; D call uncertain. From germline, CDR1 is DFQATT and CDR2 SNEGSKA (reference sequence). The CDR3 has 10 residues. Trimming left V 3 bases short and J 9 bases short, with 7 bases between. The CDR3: CSASQWTQYF. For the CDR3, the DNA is TGCAGTGCTAGTCAGTGGACGCAGTATTTT.

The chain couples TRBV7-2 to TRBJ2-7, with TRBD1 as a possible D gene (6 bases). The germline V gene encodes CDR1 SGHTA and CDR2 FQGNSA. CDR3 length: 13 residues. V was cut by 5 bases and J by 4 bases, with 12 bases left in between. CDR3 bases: TGTGCCAGCAGCCCGGACAGTTTTTACGAGCAGTACTTC. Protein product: CASSPDSFYEQYF.

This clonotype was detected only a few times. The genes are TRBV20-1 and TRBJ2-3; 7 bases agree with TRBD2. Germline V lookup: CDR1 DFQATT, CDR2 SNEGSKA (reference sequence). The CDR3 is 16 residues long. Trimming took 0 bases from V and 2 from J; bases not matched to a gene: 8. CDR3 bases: TGCAGTGCTAGAGATGCGTCGGCGGGGGACACAGATACGCAGTATTTT. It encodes CSARDASAGDTDTQYF.